These 27 T cell receptor beta chains originate from one sample sequenced in a study of shared clonotypes between healthy human individuals. Data came from immunoSEQ multiplex PCR; TCRdb stores just in-frame clones and leaves some out. In the table there are more than 2,000,000 clones, just over 90% of which are singletons. The sequenced material came from naive CD4+ T cells from PBMCs. Subset defined: CD45RA+ positively selected. These receptors came from a man in his late teens or twenties in good health. Some clones in this sample may be carry-over from other donors' samples.

The chain couples TRBV2 to TRBJ2-7; 7 positions match TRBD1. The CDR3 has 13 residues. Looked up from germline, CDR1 is SNHLY and CDR2 is FYNNEI. Trimming at V came to 5 bases and at J to 10 bases, leaving 11 bases not matched to a gene. As DNA, the CDR3 is TGTGCCAGCAGTAAAGGGGATAGACAGGGCCAGTACTTC. Translating it yields CASSKGDRQGQYF. Looking up the rest from reference TRBV2 and TRBJ2-7 gives the full variable domain: EPEVTQTPSHQVTQMGQEVILRCVPISNHLYFYWYRQILGQKVEFLVSFYNNEISEKSEIFDDQFSVERPDGSNFTLKIRSTKLEDSAMYFCASSKGDRQGQYFGPGTRLTVT.

The chain recombines TRBV10-1 with TRBJ2-2; no firm D call. The V end was cut by 4 bases, the J end by 6 bases, with 12 bases between. Germline CDR1 WNHNN, CDR2 SYGVQD (reference sequence). The CDR3 sequence is 14 residues long. CDR3 sequence (DNA): TGCGCCAGCAGTGTCGGTTCCCCTGCCGGGGAGCTGTTTTTT. The encoded protein is CASSVGSPAGELFF.

The CDR3 DNA sequence: TGTGCCAGCAGCGTAGACTGGAGGGAGATAACAAGCTACAATGAGCAGTTCTTC. It translates to CASSVDWREITSYNEQFF. The chain links TRBV9 to TRBJ2-1; tentatively, D is TRBD2 (6 bases). Per the germline V gene, CDR1 is SGDLS and CDR2 is YYNGEE. This CDR3 contains 18 residues. Trimming cost V 0 bases and J 3 bases, with 19 bases left between them.

The chain combines TRBV5-6 with TRBJ1-5; D might be TRBD1 (5 bases). The germline gives CDR1 SGHDT, CDR2 YYEEEE. The CDR3 has 16 residues. Trimming cost V 0 bases and J 3 bases, with 13 bases left between them. The CDR3 sequence is CASSLVGEGDNQPQHF. The CDR3 bases are TGTGCCAGCAGCTTGGTAGGGGAAGGGGACAATCAGCCCCAGCATTTT.

This chain connects TRBV28 to TRBJ1-5; no definite D call. Germline CDR1 MDHEN, CDR2 SYDVKM. The CDR3 is made up of 16 amino acids. V dropped 1 base and J dropped 0 bases, with 10 bases sitting between them. This chain's CDR3 is CASSLLSRGSNQPQHF. As DNA, the CDR3 is TGTGCCAGCAGTTTATTGTCTCGCGGTAGCAATCAGCCCCAGCATTTT. The variable domain in full, with the rest retrieved from reference TRBV28 and TRBJ1-5, is DVKVTQSSRYLVKRTGEKVFLECVQDMDHENMFWYRQDPGLGLRLIYFSYDVKMKEKGDIPEGYSVSREKKERFSLILESASTNQTSMYLCASSLLSRGSNQPQHFGDGTRLSIL.

This clone appeared once. This rearrangement joins TRBV6-1 to TRBJ2-1, with no clear D. Per germline, CDR1 MNHNS and CDR2 SASEGT. The germline V and J ends were trimmed by 5 bases and 4 bases, with 3 bases remaining between them. This CDR3 is 11 amino acids long. The CDR3 DNA is TGTGCCAGCAGTACATACAATGAGCAGTTCTTC. Amino acid sequence: CASSTYNEQFF.

This chain connects TRBV18 to TRBJ1-1; a possible D gene is TRBD1 (5 bases). Trimming shortened V by 2 bases and J by 7 bases, and 14 bases separated the two germline ends. The germline gives CDR1 KGHSH, CDR2 LQKENI. The CDR3 is made up of 14 amino acids. The CDR3 here is CASSPTQGGIEAFF. The CDR3 nucleotides read TGTGCCAGCTCACCAACCCAGGGCGGCATTGAAGCTTTCTTT.

This clone appeared once. The chain recombines TRBV11-3 with TRBJ2-7; tentative D call: TRBD1 (6 bases). Trimming took 4 bases from V and 7 from J, leaving 17 bases between them. Germline V CDR1 and CDR2: SGHNT, YENEEA. The CDR3 is 14 residues long. The CDR3 loop is CASSSMTGTGEQYF. The CDR3 DNA sequence: TGTGCCAGCAGCTCGATGACAGGAACGGGAGAGCAGTACTTC.

This rearrangement joins TRBV5-4 to TRBJ2-5, with D possibly being TRBD1 or TRBD2 (5 bases each). This CDR3 spans 14 amino acids. The germline V gene encodes CDR1 SGHNT and CDR2 YYREEE (reference sequence). Trimming shortened V by 1 base and J by 4 bases, and 11 bases separated the two germline ends. This CDR3 reads CASSLRDGTETQYF. The CDR3 bases are TGTGCCAGCAGCTTGCGGGACGGGACAGAGACCCAGTACTTC. Complete variable domain (other parts from reference TRBV5-4 and TRBJ2-5): ETGVTQSPTHLIKTRGQQVTLRCSSQSGHNTVSWYQQALGQGPQFIFQYYREEENGRGNFPPRFSGLQFPNYSSELNVNALELDDSALYLCASSLRDGTETQYFGPGTRLLVL.

V and J are TRBV7-9 and TRBJ2-5; 7 nucleotides agree with TRBD1. The CDR3 runs 15 residues. Germline V gene sequence: CDR1 SEHNR, CDR2 FQNEAQ (reference sequence). The V and J ends lost 1 base and 4 bases, in that order; junction bases with no gene match: 6. The CDR3 region has the DNA TGTGCCAGCAGCTTAGTAGGGGGCGACGGAGAGACCCAGTACTTC. It yields the protein CASSLVGGDGETQYF. The full variable domain, rest sourced from reference TRBV7-9 and TRBJ2-5, is DTGVSQNPRHKITKRGQNVTFRCDPISEHNRLYWYRQTLGQGPEFLTYFQNEAQLEKSRLLSDRFSAERPKGSFSTLEIQRTEQGDSAMYLCASSLVGGDGETQYFGPGTRLLVL.

The chain employs TRBV28 and TRBJ1-5; D gene ambiguous. Trimming cost V 6 bases and J 5 bases, with 8 bases left between them. CDR3 length: 12 residues. The germline V gene has CDR1 MDHEN and CDR2 SYDVKM. The CDR3, as DNA: TGTGCCAGCAGCCCCACCCATCAGCCCCAGCATTTT. It is translated as CASSPTHQPQHF.

V and J are TRBV27 and TRBJ2-2; D is ambiguous. Per germline, CDR1 MNHEY and CDR2 SMNVEV (reference sequence). The CDR3 is made up of 13 amino acids. V was cut by 2 bases and J by 5 bases, with 6 bases left in between. This chain's CDR3 is CASSLPSTGELFF. CDR3 nucleotide sequence: TGTGCCAGCAGTTTACCGTCTACCGGGGAGCTGTTTTTT.

The chain employs TRBV10-3 and TRBJ1-1; TRBD1 matches at 9 bases. V lost 6 bases, J lost 0 bases, and 11 bases stayed unmatched. From germline, CDR1 is ENHRY and CDR2 SYGVKD. This CDR3 has 17 residues. In DNA form, the CDR3 reads TGTGCCATCAGAAGCCGGACAGGGGTTTCAATGAACACTGAAGCTTTCTTT. Translation gives CAIRSRTGVSMNTEAFF.

This clone was detected only once. V and J are TRBV7-9 and TRBJ2-3; D not certain. Germline assignment: CDR1 SEHNR and CDR2 FQNEAQ (reference sequence). V was clipped by 1 base and J by 2 bases, with 7 bases between them. The CDR3 is 14 amino acids. CDR3 nucleotide sequence: TGTGCCAGCAGCTTAGAGACCTTCACAGATACGCAGTATTTT. Translated: CASSLETFTDTQYF. Full variable domain (missing parts from reference TRBV7-9 and TRBJ2-3): DTGVSQNPRHKITKRGQNVTFRCDPISEHNRLYWYRQTLGQGPEFLTYFQNEAQLEKSRLLSDRFSAERPKGSFSTLEIQRTEQGDSAMYLCASSLETFTDTQYFGPGTRLTVL.

This chain joins TRBV5-1 and TRBJ2-7; 9 positions match TRBD2. The CDR3 sequence is 18 residues long. Trimming took 1 base from V and 0 from J; bases not matched to a gene: 11. CDR1 is SGHRS and CDR2 is YFSETQ in the germline V gene. The CDR3 reads CASSLRSTWTSDSYEQYF. The CDR3 DNA sequence: TGCGCCAGCAGCTTGAGATCTACGTGGACTAGCGACTCCTACGAGCAGTACTTC.

This clone occurred once. V is TRBV6-5 and J is TRBJ2-7; 14 nucleotides align to TRBD2. Trimming cost V 6 bases and J 3 bases; bases outside gene matches: 4. This CDR3 comprises 15 residues. Germline-derived CDR1 and CDR2 are MNHEY and SVGAGI. CDR3 bases: TGTGCCAGCAGCCAGGGACTAGCGGGGGACTACGAGCAGTACTTC. As protein: CASSQGLAGDYEQYF.

The chain combines TRBV5-4 with TRBJ2-5, with 9 bases that match TRBD2. Germline CDR1 SGHNT, CDR2 YYREEE (reference sequence). There are 17 residues in the CDR3. After removal of 0 bases from V and 1 base from J, the junction contained 7 bases not matched to a gene. CDR3 residues: CASSLEGLAGAQETQYF. The CDR3 DNA is TGTGCCAGCAGCTTGGAGGGGTTAGCGGGAGCCCAAGAGACCCAGTACTTC.

The chain has TRBV5-1 and TRBJ2-7; D is unresolved. V was shortened by 6 bases and J by 3 bases, with 7 bases between the two germline ends. CDR3 length: 11 residues. Germline V gives CDR1 SGHRS, CDR2 YFSETQ. CDR3 DNA sequence: TGCGCCAGCAATACAAACTACGAGCAGTACTTC. Protein sequence: CASNTNYEQYF.

The CDR3 protein is CASSEEAGPGGFYGYTF. CDR3 bases: TGTGCCAGCAGTGAAGAGGCAGGGCCAGGAGGCTTCTATGGCTACACCTTC. The rearrangement links TRBV6-1 to TRBJ1-2; TRBD1 is a possible D gene (5 bases). Trimming took 1 base from V and 4 from J, leaving 19 bases between them. The CDR3 is made up of 17 amino acids. The germline V gene has CDR1 MNHNS and CDR2 SASEGT.

The V and J genes are TRBV7-9 and TRBJ2-5; 7 bases fit TRBD2. The ends lost 5 bases at V and 5 bases at J; junction bases unmatched: 14. In germline, CDR1 is SEHNR, CDR2 FQNEAQ (reference sequence). The CDR3 has 16 residues. CDR3 bases: TGTGCCAGCAGCAAAGGGGACTACTATCAAAGGGAGACCCAGTACTTC. It encodes CASSKGDYYQRETQYF. The whole variable domain, filled in from reference TRBV7-9 and TRBJ2-5, reads DTGVSQNPRHKITKRGQNVTFRCDPISEHNRLYWYRQTLGQGPEFLTYFQNEAQLEKSRLLSDRFSAERPKGSFSTLEIQRTEQGDSAMYLCASSKGDYYQRETQYFGPGTRLLVL.

CDR3 DNA: TGTGCCAGCAGCCAGAACTACAATGAGCAGTTCTTC. As protein: CASSQNYNEQFF. The chain employs TRBV28 and TRBJ2-1, with D hard to call. There are 12 residues in the CDR3. V lost 6 bases and J lost 3, with 6 bases in between. CDR1 is MDHEN, CDR2 SYDVKM, per germline.

The chain is built from TRBV5-1 and TRBJ1-1; D gene uncertain. Germline V gene data show CDR1 as SGHRS and CDR2 as YFSETQ. The CDR3 extends over 12 amino acids. V was pared by 0 bases and J by 11 bases, with 11 bases between. CDR3 residues: CASSLEKGRAFF. CDR3 nucleotides: TGCGCCAGCAGCTTGGAGAAGGGTCGGGCTTTCTTT. Together with reference TRBV5-1 and TRBJ1-1, the CDR3 gives the full variable domain: KAGVTQTPRYLIKTRGQQVTLSCSPISGHRSVSWYQQTPGQGLQFLFEYFSETQRNKGNFPGRFSGRQFSNSRSEMNVSTLELGDSALYLCASSLEKGRAFFGQGTRLTVV.

V usage is TRBV9 and J usage is TRBJ2-5, with 8 bases aligning to TRBD2. From germline, CDR1 is SGDLS and CDR2 YYNGEE. CDR3 size: 14 residues. V shed 4 bases, J shed 4 bases, and the junction held 6 bases outside the gene matches. In DNA, the CDR3 is TGTGCCAGCAGCCCCAGGACTAGCACAGAGACCCAGTACTTC. The encoded protein is CASSPRTSTETQYF.

V is TRBV5-5 and J is TRBJ2-5; no reliable D call. The V and J ends lost 0 bases and 2 bases respectively, with 8 bases between them. This CDR3 has 14 amino acids. Germline values: CDR1 SGHKS, CDR2 YYEKEE (reference sequence). The CDR3 DNA sequence: TGTGCCAGCAGCTTGGCTCTAGTGCAAGAGACCCAGTACTTC. Translating gives CASSLALVQETQYF. Full variable domain (remainder filled in from reference TRBV5-5 and TRBJ2-5): DAGVTQSPTHLIKTRGQQVTLRCSPISGHKSVSWYQQVLGQGPQFIFQYYEKEERGRGNFPDRFSARQFPNYSSELNVNALLLGDSALYLCASSLALVQETQYFGPGTRLLVL.

The gene calls are TRBV6-1 and TRBJ2-3; no clear D. In germline, CDR1 is MNHNS, CDR2 SASEGT. Trimming shortened V by 2 bases and J by 5 bases, and 5 bases separated the two germline ends. This CDR3 has 12 residues. The CDR3 region is CASSENRDTQYF. The CDR3 nucleotides are TGTGCCAGCAGTGAAAATAGAGATACGCAGTATTTT.

With respect to this clone: Other DNA sequences within the sample encode an identical CDR3. The chain combines TRBV5-1 with TRBJ2-3, with D hard to call. This CDR3 has 14 residues. CDR1 and CDR2 (germline): SGHRS, YFSETQ. The germline V and J ends were trimmed by 1 base and 2 bases, with 8 bases remaining between them. The CDR3 loop is CASSLSPYTDTQYF. CDR3 nucleotide sequence: TGCGCCAGCAGCTTGTCCCCCTACACAGATACGCAGTATTTT.

This chain uses TRBV20-1 with TRBJ2-3; D may be TRBD1 (5 bases). The CDR3 runs to 11 residues. The V gene's germline CDR1 is DFQATT and CDR2 SNEGSKA (reference sequence). Trimming left V 6 bases short and J 7 bases short, with 11 bases between. For the CDR3, the DNA is TGCAGTGCCCCAGGGTTGCATACGCAGTATTTT. This codes for CSAPGLHTQYF.